The 21 T cell receptor beta chains presented below share a single source sample, sequenced in a study of cytomegalovirus exposure and HLA in healthy donors. It was with 60 Vbeta and 13 Jbeta primers that the PCR ran. Method: immunoSEQ multiplex PCR; TCRdb's copy keeps in-frame clones and lacks some. The repertoire has under 200,000 clones, 60% to 80% of them found once; the top ten carry roughly 10%. Material: PBMCs. All receptors come from a man aged 18-30 years in good health and CMV-seropositive.

This chain uses TRBV7-5 with TRBJ1-5. TRBV7-5 is a pseudogene segment. The CDR3 contains 15 residues. The CDR3 DNA follows: TGTGCCAGAACGGGGGGCCCGAGGGAGAATCAGCCCCAGCATTTT. The encoded protein is CARTGGPRENQPQHF.

CDR3 loop: CASSIDRGGTASNQPQHF. The CDR3 DNA reads TGTGCCAGTAGTATAGATAGAGGCGGGACAGCGAGCAATCAGCCCCAGCATTTT. The genes are TRBV19 and TRBJ1-5; the match to TRBD1 covers 7 bases. This CDR3 region has 18 residues. Germline trimming cut 0 bases from V and 1 base from J; bases unmatched to any gene: 9. CDR1 and CDR2 from the germline V gene are LNHDA and SQIVND (reference sequence).

The chain carries TRBV29-1 and TRBJ2-1; TRBD2 agrees at 12 bases. From germline, CDR1 is SQVTM and CDR2 ANQGSEA. This CDR3 is 13 amino acids long. After removal of 5 bases from V and 10 bases from J, the junction contained 6 bases not matched to a gene. Here the CDR3 DNA reads TGCAGCGTTCGACTAGCGGGGGATGGAGAGCAGTTCTTC. Protein: CSVRLAGDGEQFF.

This sequence joins TRBV2 and TRBJ2-1; TRBD2 matches 9 bases. Germline loops: CDR1 SNHLY, CDR2 FYNNEI. With 7 bases clipped from V and 0 bases from J, the junction kept 10 bases outside the gene matches. The CDR3 is made up of 17 amino acids. The CDR3 sequence: CASKGTSSTNSYNEQFF. In DNA, the CDR3 is TGTGCCAGCAAGGGGACTAGCTCGACTAACTCCTACAATGAGCAGTTCTTC.

This clone was seen more than once but under ten times. J is TRBJ1-3 and V is TRBV19, with D perhaps TRBD1 (6 bases). CDR1 is LNHDA and CDR2 is SQIVND in the germline V gene (reference sequence). CDR3 length: 17 residues. V dropped 5 bases and J dropped 2 bases, with 19 bases sitting between them. The CDR3 protein is CASSLRPTGIAGNTIYF. CDR3 DNA sequence: TGTGCCAGTAGTCTACGACCCACAGGGATAGCTGGAAACACCATATATTTT.

This sequence joins TRBV27 and TRBJ1-4; 7 nucleotides agree with TRBD1. V shed 0 bases and J 8 bases; nucleotides not matched to a gene: 6. The CDR3 runs to 15 residues. Germline V gene lookup returns CDR1 MNHEY and CDR2 SMNVEV (reference sequence). The CDR3 region is CASSLSVQGKEKLFF. The CDR3, as DNA: TGTGCCAGCAGTTTATCGGTACAGGGGAAGGAAAAACTGTTTTTT.

This chain links TRBV9 with TRBJ2-5; 8 nucleotides line up with TRBD2. Germline lookup yields CDR1 SGDLS and CDR2 YYNGEE. The CDR3 is made up of 15 amino acids. V was pared by 0 bases and J by 5 bases, with 6 bases of the junction left unmatched. CDR3: CASSVDSGAVETQYF. CDR3 nucleotide sequence: TGTGCCAGCAGCGTAGATAGCGGGGCTGTGGAGACCCAGTACTTC.

This clone has a single count. This chain uses TRBV10-1 with TRBJ2-1; TRBD2 agrees at 14 bases. J was trimmed by 2 bases and V by 4 bases; bases with no gene match: 1. Germline CDR1 and CDR2: WNHNN and SYGVQD (reference sequence). The CDR3 spans 16 residues. The CDR3: CASSGTSGRPYNEQFF. CDR3 nucleotides: TGCGCCAGCAGTGGGACTAGCGGGAGGCCCTACAATGAGCAGTTCTTC.

The J gene is TRBJ2-5, the V gene TRBV29-1, with 9 bases that match TRBD2. Trimming at V came to 0 bases and at J to 0 bases, leaving 5 bases not matched to a gene. CDR1 and CDR2 from the germline V gene are SQVTM and ANQGSEA. The CDR3 has 16 residues. DNA of the CDR3: TGCAGCGTTGAAGATCTAGCGGGACCGTACCAAGAGACCCAGTACTTC. Protein sequence: CSVEDLAGPYQETQYF.

The chain carries TRBV9 and TRBJ1-3; TRBD1 agrees at 10 bases. V was pared by 4 bases and J by 2 bases, with 3 bases of the junction left unmatched. Germline lookup yields CDR1 SGDLS and CDR2 YYNGEE. The CDR3 length is 15 residues. Here the CDR3 DNA reads TGTGCCAGCAGCTTTGGGACAGGGGCTGGAAACACCATATATTTT. This gives the protein CASSFGTGAGNTIYF.

Only a few counts were recorded for this clone. This sequence joins TRBV9 and TRBJ2-2, with D tentatively TRBD2 (6 bases). CDR3 length: 14 amino acids. Per the germline V gene, CDR1 is SGDLS and CDR2 is YYNGEE. Deletions cut 7 bases from V and 0 bases from J, with 10 bases between. This chain's CDR3 is CASGTPANTGELFF. The CDR3 bases are TGTGCCAGCGGGACTCCAGCGAACACCGGGGAGCTGTTTTTT.

The count of this clone is one. The rearrangement uses TRBV2 and TRBJ2-2; perhaps TRBD2 as D (5 bases). Germline lookup yields CDR1 SNHLY and CDR2 FYNNEI. There are 16 residues in the CDR3. The V and J ends lost 2 bases and 0 bases respectively, with 10 bases between them. The CDR3: CASSEKSGSNTGELFF. In nucleotides, the CDR3 is TGTGCCAGCAGTGAAAAGTCGGGGTCGAACACCGGGGAGCTGTTTTTT.

J is TRBJ1-3 and V is TRBV27, with D unresolved. Germline lookup yields CDR1 MNHEY and CDR2 SMNVEV (reference sequence). Trimming shortened V by 6 bases and J by 4 bases, and 22 bases separated the two germline ends. This CDR3 is 17 amino acids long. The CDR3 loop reads CASSPFGSLKAGNTIYF. The CDR3 bases are TGTGCCAGCAGCCCCTTCGGGTCCCTCAAGGCCGGAAACACCATATATTTT.

As DNA, the CDR3 is TGTGCCAGCAGTGGGTCGAGCGGGAGTGAGCAGTACTTC. It translates to CASSGSSGSEQYF. V is TRBV6-1 and J is TRBJ2-7; 8 positions match TRBD2. Germline loops: CDR1 MNHNS, CDR2 SASEGT. V shed 4 bases and J 7 bases; nucleotides not matched to a gene: 6. The CDR3 contains 13 residues.

The V and J genes are TRBV21-1 and TRBJ1-3; TRBD1 is taken as the D call from the table, unchecked against the DNA. TRBV21-1 is noted as a pseudogene. This CDR3 is built from 13 residues. In DNA, the CDR3 is TGTGCCCACAGGGGGCCCTCTGGAAACACCATATATTTT. Translating gives CAHRGPSGNTIYF.

The rearrangement links TRBV13 to TRBJ2-5, with 9 bases lining up with TRBD2. This CDR3 spans 16 amino acids. The germline CDR1 and CDR2 sequences are PRHDT and FYEKMQ (reference sequence). The junction had 7 bases not matched to a gene; V was cut back by 1 base and J by 4 bases. The CDR3 protein is CASSLERAGGGETQYF. DNA of the CDR3: TGTGCCAGCAGCTTAGAACGAGCGGGAGGTGGAGAGACCCAGTACTTC.

V gene TRBV6-6 combines with J gene TRBJ2-2; 7 bases are shared with TRBD2. The CDR3 length is 16 residues. The germline V gene encodes CDR1 MNHNY and CDR2 SVGAGI (reference sequence). Trimming at V came to 4 bases and at J to 6 bases, leaving 11 bases not matched to a gene. The CDR3 spells CASSLLGEGTPGELFF. In nucleotides, the CDR3 is TGTGCCAGCAGTTTGTTGGGGGAGGGTACACCCGGGGAGCTGTTTTTT.

This chain joins TRBV27 and TRBJ1-5; 7 nucleotides match TRBD1. The CDR3 contains 15 residues. Germline assignment: CDR1 MNHEY and CDR2 SMNVEV (reference sequence). With 7 bases clipped from V and 6 bases from J, the junction kept 12 bases outside the gene matches. CDR3: CASTRLGGRSQPQHF. CDR3 sequence (DNA): TGTGCCAGCACTAGATTAGGGGGCCGGAGTCAGCCCCAGCATTTT.

The sample holds one count of this clone. V gene TRBV15 combines with J gene TRBJ1-3; a weak D match, TRBD1 (5 bases). V gave up 2 bases and J gave up 3 bases, with 8 bases separating them. The V gene's germline CDR1 is LNHNV and CDR2 YYDKDF (reference sequence). CDR3 length: 14 amino acids. DNA of the CDR3: TGTGCCACCAGCAGACAGGGAGGTGGAAACACCATATATTTT. Residues: CATSRQGGGNTIYF.

The rearrangement joins TRBV19 to TRBJ1-2; D not certain. CDR1 is LNHDA and CDR2 is SQIVND in the germline V gene (reference sequence). V was trimmed by 1 base and J by 2 bases, leaving 11 bases between them. This CDR3 has 15 residues. As DNA, the CDR3 is TGTGCCAGTAGTATAGGTCTGGGCTCCAACTATGGCTACACCTTC. Its translation is CASSIGLGSNYGYTF.

Only a few counts were recorded for this clone. For the CDR3, the DNA is TGCAGCGTGGCCGAGACAGGAGAGGGTTCACCCCTCCACTTT. Its translation is CSVAETGEGSPLHF. The chain joins TRBV29-1 to TRBJ1-6; D may be TRBD1 (6 bases). Trimming left V 6 bases short and J 9 bases short, with 18 bases between. Germline CDR1 reads SQVTM; CDR2 reads ANQGSEA. CDR3 length: 14 amino acids.